The following is a T cell receptor beta chain sequence with its context. The antigen is undetermined. These data are taken from a study of neoadjuvant nivolumab and ipilimumab in lung cancer. The wider study: The combination arm added day-1 ipilimumab 1 mg/kg to nivolumab 3 mg/kg on days 1, 15, 29.

Only in-frame clones appear in the TCRdb table, and some are missing; sequencing was by immunoSEQ multiplex PCR. Found here are 26,000 or so clones, 83% of them singletons; the top ten hold 5.1%. V was trimmed by 3 bases and J by 1 base, leaving 9 bases between them. Germline V CDR1 and CDR2: MDHEN, SYDVKM. The CDR3 totals 14 residues. Regarding the study as a whole: Resected tumors had greater TCR richness and clonality than uninvolved lung. Blood richness before therapy tracked richness in tumors resected after neoadjuvant therapy. Only two of four nivolumab-treated tumors gained richness and clonality by surgery.

Sequenced material: tumor tissue, taken after neoadjuvant nivolumab, alone or with ipilimumab, at or shortly before surgery. The chain recombines TRBV28 with TRBJ2-5; a possible D gene is TRBD1 (6 bases). The sequence was collected from an adult with non-small cell lung cancer. The CDR3 bases are TGTGCCAGCAGTTTCAAGGACAGCCAAGAGACCCAGTACTTC. It encodes CASSFKDSQETQYF.